One and the same sample provided the 31 T cell receptor beta chains below, sequenced in a study of cytomegalovirus exposure and HLA in healthy donors. Here immunoSEQ multiplex PCR was the method, and the copy in TCRdb shows in-frame clones only, minus some. The data contain 65,000 to 95,000 clones, 85% to 95% of them seen just once; the ten biggest clones take up less than 3.5%. The sample consisted of PBMCs. These receptors all stem from a man in his late teens or twenties in good health and CMV-seronegative.

The V call is TRBV19, the J call TRBJ1-5; tentative D call: TRBD1 (6 bases). CDR1 LNHDA and CDR2 SQIVND come from the germline V gene (reference sequence). V lost 5 bases, J lost 9 bases, and 17 bases lay in between. This CDR3 spans 14 amino acids. CDR3 protein: CASSPNRALGPQHF. DNA for the CDR3: TGTGCCAGTAGTCCAAACAGGGCCCTAGGGCCCCAGCATTTT. The whole variable domain, remainder taken from reference TRBV19 and TRBJ1-5, is DGGITQSPKYLFRKEGQNVTLSCEQNLNHDAMYWYRQDPGQGLRLIYYSQIVNDFQKGDIAEGYSVSREKKESFPLTVTSAQKNPTAFYLCASSPNRALGPQHFGDGTRLSIL.

The chain combines TRBV6-1 with TRBJ1-2; 7 bases are shared with TRBD1. The CDR3 is 13 amino acids. The trim removed 6 bases at V and 4 bases at J, leaving 5 bases unmatched. Germline V lookup: CDR1 MNHNS, CDR2 SASEGT. CDR3 DNA sequence: TGTGCCAGCAGAGAGGGACAGCTCTATGGCTACACCTTC. Translation: CASREGQLYGYTF.

CDR3 amino acids: CASSPGQGTGANVLTF. Here the CDR3 DNA reads TGTGCCAGCAGCCCCGGACAGGGTACTGGGGCCAACGTCCTGACTTTC. The chain combines TRBV7-3 with TRBJ2-6, with 8 nucleotides matching TRBD1. This CDR3 is 16 amino acids long. Germline-derived CDR1 and CDR2 are SGHTA and FQGTGA. The trim removed 5 bases at V and 2 bases at J, leaving 5 bases unmatched.

This sequence joins TRBV7-8 and TRBJ1-2; D might be TRBD1 (6 bases). This CDR3 is 13 amino acids long. Trimming removed 7 bases from V and 7 bases from J, with 16 bases in between. The germline V gene encodes CDR1 SGHVS and CDR2 FQNEAQ. Here the CDR3 reads CASNSFETGGYTF. The CDR3 DNA reads as TGTGCCAGCAACTCGTTTGAGACAGGTGGCTACACCTTC.

The gene calls are TRBV30 and TRBJ1-1; possible D gene TRBD1, 5 bases. The CDR3 spans 14 residues. CDR1 and CDR2 (germline): GTSNPN, SVGIG (reference sequence). V was pared by 0 bases and J by 5 bases, with 13 bases between. This CDR3 reads CAWSVRSGRTEAFF. DNA for the CDR3: TGTGCCTGGAGTGTACGGTCAGGGCGGACTGAAGCTTTCTTT.

V gene TRBV10-3 combines with J gene TRBJ2-1; TRBD2 matches at 12 bases. Unmatched junction bases numbered 5, after V lost 4 bases and J lost 7 bases. CDR1 and CDR2 from the germline V gene are ENHRY and SYGVKD. This CDR3 is built from 15 residues. The CDR3 sequence is CAISVASGGVNEQFF. The CDR3 DNA follows: TGTGCCATCAGTGTGGCTAGCGGGGGGGTGAATGAGCAGTTCTTC.

The V call is TRBV6-6, the J call TRBJ1-1; the D gene is possibly TRBD1 (5 bases). V was shortened by 3 bases and J by 1 base, with 12 bases between the two germline ends. There are 15 residues in the CDR3. Germline CDR1 and CDR2: MNHNY and SVGAGI (reference sequence). CDR3 region: CASSYRRATNTEAFF. The CDR3 coding sequence is TGTGCCAGCAGTTATCGCAGGGCCACGAACACTGAAGCTTTCTTT.

In DNA form, the CDR3 reads TGTGCCAGCAGGCTCCACCCCCCCTCGGGACAGAACACCGGGGAGCTGTTTTTT. This gives the protein CASRLHPPSGQNTGELFF. The chain recombines TRBV27 with TRBJ2-2, with D possibly matching TRBD1 (6 bases). Trimming removed 6 bases at V and 1 base at J, with 21 bases between. Germline CDR1 reads MNHEY; CDR2 reads SMNVEV (reference sequence). The CDR3 runs 18 residues.

The sample holds one count of this clone. The gene calls are TRBV7-9 and TRBJ1-2; a possible D gene is TRBD1 (5 bases). This CDR3 region has 14 residues. The V gene's germline CDR1 is SEHNR and CDR2 FQNEAQ (reference sequence). Trimming took 5 bases from V and 6 from J, leaving 16 bases between them. CDR3 in amino acids: CASSLLTGSNGYTF. Here the CDR3 DNA reads TGTGCCAGCAGCCTTCTAACAGGCTCTAATGGCTACACCTTC.

The CDR3 loop is CASSKTGKQNIQYF. In DNA, the CDR3 is TGTGCCAGCAGCAAAACGGGTAAACAAAACATTCAGTACTTC. This sequence joins TRBV28 and TRBJ2-4; D remains unclear. CDR3 length equals 14 residues. The V and J ends lost 6 bases and 5 bases respectively, with 14 bases between them. The germline gives CDR1 MDHEN, CDR2 SYDVKM.

The chain combines TRBV7-8 with TRBJ1-5, with D perhaps matching TRBD1 (6 bases). The germline CDR1 and CDR2 sequences are SGHVS and FQNEAQ. V was shortened by 0 bases and J by 5 bases, with 14 bases between the two germline ends. The CDR3 consists of 16 residues. CDR3 amino acids: CASSLAPNRVDQPQHF. Written as DNA, the CDR3 is TGTGCCAGCAGCTTAGCTCCCAACAGGGTTGATCAGCCCCAGCATTTT.

This clone came up a few times. This CDR3 reads CSVEDLRGGPNYGYTF. The DNA of the CDR3 is TGCAGCGTTGAAGATTTGAGAGGGGGCCCTAACTATGGCTACACCTTC. The chain employs TRBV29-1 and TRBJ1-2, with 7 bases fitting TRBD1. Trimming took 0 bases from V and 0 from J; bases not matched to a gene: 7. The CDR3 covers 16 residues. Germline CDR1 and CDR2: SQVTM and ANQGSEA.

This rearrangement joins TRBV6-5 to TRBJ2-7, with TRBD1 as a possible D gene (6 bases). Trimming shortened V by 7 bases and J by 7 bases, and 23 bases separated the two germline ends. CDR3 length equals 15 residues. Per the germline V gene, CDR1 is MNHEY and CDR2 is SVGAGI. DNA for the CDR3: TGTGCCAGCACCCCCGCCGAGCCAGGGGCCTTAGAGCAGTACTTC. Protein product: CASTPAEPGALEQYF.

This rearrangement joins TRBV10-3 to TRBJ1-4, with D hard to call. The ends were cut back, 0 bases at V and 4 bases at J, with 9 bases in the middle. This CDR3 contains 15 residues. Germline loops: CDR1 ENHRY, CDR2 SYGVKD. This CDR3 is CAISESWAFNEKLFF. CDR3 DNA: TGTGCCATCAGTGAGTCCTGGGCCTTTAATGAAAAACTGTTTTTT.

The chain is built from TRBV27 and TRBJ1-5; unclear D gene. With 3 bases removed from V and 2 bases from J, the gap between germline ends came to 5 bases. Germline assignment: CDR1 MNHEY and CDR2 SMNVEV (reference sequence). The CDR3 has 13 residues. CDR3 DNA sequence: TGTGCCAGCAGTTTTCGGGGCAATCAGCCCCAGCATTTT. Its translation is CASSFRGNQPQHF.

The gene calls are TRBV4-3 and TRBJ1-2, with D possibly TRBD1 on 6 matching bases. This CDR3 contains 17 residues. V dropped 0 bases and J dropped 8 bases, with 22 bases sitting between them. Germline CDR1 LGHNA, CDR2 YSLEER. CDR3 protein: CASSQDTLGTKQRGYTF. CDR3 nucleotide sequence: TGCGCCAGCAGCCAAGACACACTCGGGACAAAACAACGCGGCTACACCTTC.

V and J are TRBV19 and TRBJ1-1; 7 nucleotides line up with TRBD1. The CDR3 totals 14 residues. J lost 5 bases, V lost 5 bases, and 8 bases had no gene match. The germline V gene has CDR1 LNHDA and CDR2 SQIVND (reference sequence). CDR3 nucleotide sequence: TGTGCCAGTAGTCCCCAGGGGGGTTGGACTGAAGCTTTCTTT. Translating it yields CASSPQGGWTEAFF.

The rearrangement links TRBV29-1 to TRBJ1-1, with D possibly being TRBD1 (5 bases). The CDR3 is 14 amino acids. V was shortened by 3 bases and J by 8 bases, with 19 bases between the two germline ends. Germline V gene sequence: CDR1 SQVTM, CDR2 ANQGSEA. CDR3 coding DNA: TGCAGCGTTGACAAAGGGGCAGGGCCAGGAGAAGCTTTCTTT. It yields the protein CSVDKGAGPGEAFF.

The CDR3 region has the DNA TGTGCCATCAGTGCACTAAATGAGCAGTTCTTC. It encodes CAISALNEQFF. The rearrangement uses TRBV10-3 and TRBJ2-1; D remains ambiguous. Trimming shortened V by 4 bases and J by 7 bases, and 5 bases separated the two germline ends. CDR1 ENHRY and CDR2 SYGVKD come from the germline V gene. This CDR3 region has 11 residues.

The rearrangement joins TRBV5-5 to TRBJ2-2; TRBD1 matches 8 bases. V shed 6 bases, J shed 4 bases, and the junction held 8 bases outside the gene matches. The CDR3 is 15 residues long. Germline V lookup: CDR1 SGHKS, CDR2 YYEKEE (reference sequence). CDR3 sequence: CASIPGQGLTGELFF. The CDR3 nucleotides read TGTGCCAGCATCCCCGGACAGGGACTCACCGGGGAGCTGTTTTTT.

The chain carries TRBV5-1 and TRBJ2-5; D gene unclear. In germline, CDR1 is SGHRS, CDR2 YFSETQ. V was shortened by 0 bases and J by 2 bases, with 8 bases between the two germline ends. The length of the CDR3 is 14 residues. As DNA, the CDR3 is TGCGCCAGCAGCTTGGGACTCCTTCAAGAGACCCAGTACTTC. This gives the protein CASSLGLLQETQYF.

The gene calls are TRBV7-6 and TRBJ2-2; D unresolved. The CDR3 is 16 residues long. Trimming stripped 1 base from V and 4 bases from J, with 13 bases between. Germline V gives CDR1 SGHVS, CDR2 FNYEAQ. The CDR3 nucleotides are TGTGCCAGCAGCTTAGTGCGCGGCAGTGGCACCGGGGAGCTGTTTTTT. Amino acid sequence: CASSLVRGSGTGELFF. Full variable domain (missing parts from reference TRBV7-6 and TRBJ2-2): GAGVSQSPRYKVTKRGQDVALRCDPISGHVSLYWYRQALGQGPEFLTYFNYEAQQDKSGLPNDRFSAERPEGSISTLTIQRTEQRDSAMYRCASSLVRGSGTGELFFGEGSRLTVL.

The table lists this clone with a count of one. CDR3 region: CASSVGGGGLNEQFF. The CDR3 DNA is TGTGCCAGCAGCGTAGGAGGGGGGGGTCTCAATGAGCAGTTCTTC. The rearrangement joins TRBV9 to TRBJ2-1, with D maybe TRBD2 (7 bases). Germline CDR1 reads SGDLS; CDR2 reads YYNGEE. The CDR3 loop spans 15 amino acids. Between the trimmed V and J ends, which lost 0 bases and 6 bases, there was a span of 13 bases.

This chain connects TRBV6-6 to TRBJ2-5, with TRBD1 matching over 8 bases. Germline V lookup: CDR1 MNHNY, CDR2 SVGAGI (reference sequence). The CDR3 has 13 residues. With V trimmed by 6 bases and J by 1 base, 1 base remained unmatched. CDR3 protein: CASSQGAQETQYF. CDR3 DNA: TGTGCCAGCAGCCAGGGGGCCCAAGAGACCCAGTACTTC.

This clone was counted between two and nine times. The CDR3 DNA sequence: TGTGCCAGCAGTTTCGGGACAGGGAATCAGCCCCAGCATTTT. This codes for CASSFGTGNQPQHF. The V and J genes are TRBV28 and TRBJ1-5; 9 bases map to TRBD1. Trimming cost V 3 bases and J 4 bases; bases outside gene matches: 1. This CDR3 comprises 14 residues. CDR1 and CDR2 from the germline V gene are MDHEN and SYDVKM. The full variable domain, in which reference TRBV28 and TRBJ1-5 provide the parts outside the CDR3, is DVKVTQSSRYLVKRTGEKVFLECVQDMDHENMFWYRQDPGLGLRLIYFSYDVKMKEKGDIPEGYSVSREKKERFSLILESASTNQTSMYLCASSFGTGNQPQHFGDGTRLSIL.

V and J are TRBV28 and TRBJ1-2, with D possibly matching TRBD1 (5 bases). The ends were cut back, 6 bases at V and 4 bases at J, with 15 bases in the middle. This CDR3 contains 14 residues. Germline lookup yields CDR1 MDHEN and CDR2 SYDVKM. CDR3 in DNA: TGTGCCAGCAGCACACACACAGGAACCTATGGCTACACCTTC. Its protein is CASSTHTGTYGYTF.

Only one count was recorded for this clone. The gene calls are TRBV29-1 and TRBJ1-2, with D perhaps matching TRBD1 (5 bases). This CDR3 is built from 14 residues. CDR1 and CDR2 from the germline V gene are SQVTM and ANQGSEA. V lost 7 bases and J lost 5, with 20 bases in between. The CDR3: CSAGGGERLYGYTF. CDR3 sequence (DNA): TGCAGCGCTGGGGGGGGAGAGCGTTTATATGGCTACACCTTC.

J is TRBJ2-7 and V is TRBV4-2, with a tentative D call TRBD2 (7 bases). V lost 1 base to trimming and J lost 3 bases, with 13 bases between them. Per germline, CDR1 LGHNA and CDR2 YNFKEQ. The CDR3 sequence is 15 residues long. The CDR3 spells CASSQVGGGVYEQYF. CDR3 bases: TGTGCCAGCAGCCAAGTGGGAGGGGGTGTCTACGAGCAGTACTTC.

V is TRBV7-6 and J is TRBJ1-4, with D possibly TRBD1 on 6 matching bases. The ends were cut back, 4 bases at V and 8 bases at J, with 14 bases in the middle. Germline CDR1 is SGHVS and CDR2 is FNYEAQ. CDR3 length: 14 residues. The DNA for the CDR3 is TGTGCCAGCAGCTCCCCGGACAGAGAGGAAAAACTGTTTTTT. The encoded protein is CASSSPDREEKLFF.

The chain has TRBV5-1 and TRBJ1-3, with D perhaps matching TRBD1 (5 bases). Trimming left V 5 bases short and J 4 bases short, with 19 bases between. The CDR3 spans 16 residues. Germline-derived CDR1 and CDR2 are SGHRS and YFSETQ. The CDR3 protein is CASRPGLEGVGNTIYF. The CDR3 nucleotides are TGCGCCAGCAGGCCCGGTTTAGAAGGGGTAGGAAACACCATATATTTT.

A single count supports this clone. The chain is built from TRBV2 and TRBJ1-2; TRBD1 is a possible D gene (5 bases). Trimming took off 3 bases at V and 7 bases at J, with 15 bases between the two ends. This CDR3 has 14 residues. Germline V gene sequence: CDR1 SNHLY, CDR2 FYNNEI. The CDR3 reads CASSDVTGVSGYTF. The CDR3 DNA follows: TGTGCCAGCAGTGATGTCACGGGGGTATCTGGCTACACCTTC. Drawing the rest from reference TRBV2 and TRBJ1-2, the complete variable domain is EPEVTQTPSHQVTQMGQEVILRCVPISNHLYFYWYRQILGQKVEFLVSFYNNEISEKSEIFDDQFSVERPDGSNFTLKIRSTKLEDSAMYFCASSDVTGVSGYTFGSGTRLTVV.